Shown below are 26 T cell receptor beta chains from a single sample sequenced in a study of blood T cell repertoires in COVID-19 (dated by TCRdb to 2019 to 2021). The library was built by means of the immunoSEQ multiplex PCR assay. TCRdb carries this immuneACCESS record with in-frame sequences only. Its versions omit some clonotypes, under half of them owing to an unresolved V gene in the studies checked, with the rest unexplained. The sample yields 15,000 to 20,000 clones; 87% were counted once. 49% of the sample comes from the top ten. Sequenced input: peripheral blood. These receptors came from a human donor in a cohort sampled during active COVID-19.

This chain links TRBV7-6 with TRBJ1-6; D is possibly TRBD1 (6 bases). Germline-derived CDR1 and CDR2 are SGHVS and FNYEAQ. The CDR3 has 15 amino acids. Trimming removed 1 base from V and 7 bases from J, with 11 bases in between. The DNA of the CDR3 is TGTGCCAGCAGCTTAGGGGGGCAGGGGAATTCACCCCTCCACTTT. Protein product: CASSLGGQGNSPLHF.

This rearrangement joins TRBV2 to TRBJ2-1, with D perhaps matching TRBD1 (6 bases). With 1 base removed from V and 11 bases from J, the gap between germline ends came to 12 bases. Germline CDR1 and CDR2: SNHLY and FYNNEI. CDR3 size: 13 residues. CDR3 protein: CASSEGVGAQQFF. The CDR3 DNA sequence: TGTGCCAGCAGTGAAGGGGTGGGGGCCCAGCAGTTCTTC.

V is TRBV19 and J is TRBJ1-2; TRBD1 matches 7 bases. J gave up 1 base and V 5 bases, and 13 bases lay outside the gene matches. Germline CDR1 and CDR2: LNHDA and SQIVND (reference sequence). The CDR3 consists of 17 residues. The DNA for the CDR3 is TGTGCCAGTAGTTCTGAGGGGGCAGGAGCCTTTAACTATGGCTACACCTTC. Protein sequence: CASSSEGAGAFNYGYTF.

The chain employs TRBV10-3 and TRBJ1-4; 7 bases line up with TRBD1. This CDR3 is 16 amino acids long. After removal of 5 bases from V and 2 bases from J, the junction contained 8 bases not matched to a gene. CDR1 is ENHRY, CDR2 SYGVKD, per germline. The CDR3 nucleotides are TGTGCCATCAGTCGAACAGGGGCCGGGACTAATGAAAAACTGTTTTTT. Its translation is CAISRTGAGTNEKLFF.

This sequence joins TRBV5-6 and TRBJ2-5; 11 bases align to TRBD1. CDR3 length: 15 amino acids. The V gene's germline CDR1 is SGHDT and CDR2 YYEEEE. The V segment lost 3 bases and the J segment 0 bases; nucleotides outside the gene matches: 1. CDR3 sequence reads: CASSWDRGYQETQYF. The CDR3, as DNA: TGTGCCAGCAGCTGGGACAGGGGGTACCAAGAGACCCAGTACTTC.

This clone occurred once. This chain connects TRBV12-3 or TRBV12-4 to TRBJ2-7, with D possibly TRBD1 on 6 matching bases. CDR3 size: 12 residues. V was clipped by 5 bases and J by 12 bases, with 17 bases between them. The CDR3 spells CASSTQGTRAYF. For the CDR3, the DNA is TGTGCCAGCAGTACACAGGGAACCAGGGCGTACTTC.

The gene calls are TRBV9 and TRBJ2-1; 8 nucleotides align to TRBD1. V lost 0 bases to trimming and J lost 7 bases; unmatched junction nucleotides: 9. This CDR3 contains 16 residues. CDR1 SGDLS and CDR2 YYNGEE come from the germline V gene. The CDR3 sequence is CASSVVGQGARNEQFF. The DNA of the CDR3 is TGTGCCAGCAGCGTAGTAGGGCAGGGGGCGCGGAATGAGCAGTTCTTC.

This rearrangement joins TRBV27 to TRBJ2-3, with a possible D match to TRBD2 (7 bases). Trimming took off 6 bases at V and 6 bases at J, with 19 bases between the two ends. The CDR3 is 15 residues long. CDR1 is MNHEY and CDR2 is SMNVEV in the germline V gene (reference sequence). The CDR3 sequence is CASSLMGGRGDTQYF. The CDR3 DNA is TGTGCCAGCAGCCTAATGGGGGGGCGTGGTGATACGCAGTATTTT.

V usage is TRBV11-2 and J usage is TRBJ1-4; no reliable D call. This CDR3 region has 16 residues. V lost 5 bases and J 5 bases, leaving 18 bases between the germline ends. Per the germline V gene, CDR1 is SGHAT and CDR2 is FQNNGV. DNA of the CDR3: TGTGCCAGCAGCCGCGAGGACTGGATCCGGAATGAAAAACTGTTTTTT. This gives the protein CASSREDWIRNEKLFF.

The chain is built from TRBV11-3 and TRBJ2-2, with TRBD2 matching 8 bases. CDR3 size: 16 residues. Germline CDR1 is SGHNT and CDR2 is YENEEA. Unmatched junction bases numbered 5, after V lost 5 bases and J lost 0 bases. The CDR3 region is CASSLSGAANTGELFF. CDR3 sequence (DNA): TGTGCCAGCAGCCTTAGCGGGGCCGCGAACACCGGGGAGCTGTTTTTT. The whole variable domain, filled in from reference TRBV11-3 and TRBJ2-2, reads EAGVVQSPRYKIIEKKQPVAFWCNPISGHNTLYWYLQNLGQGPELLIRYENEEAVDDSQLPKDRFSAERLKGVDSTLKIQPAELGDSAVYLCASSLSGAANTGELFFGEGSRLTVL.

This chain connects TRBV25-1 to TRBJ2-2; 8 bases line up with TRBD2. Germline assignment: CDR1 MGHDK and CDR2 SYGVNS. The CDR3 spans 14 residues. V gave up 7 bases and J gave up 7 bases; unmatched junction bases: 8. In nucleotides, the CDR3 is TGTGCCAGCACCGCTAGCGGGCGGGTCGGGGAGCTGTTTTTT. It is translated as CASTASGRVGELFF.

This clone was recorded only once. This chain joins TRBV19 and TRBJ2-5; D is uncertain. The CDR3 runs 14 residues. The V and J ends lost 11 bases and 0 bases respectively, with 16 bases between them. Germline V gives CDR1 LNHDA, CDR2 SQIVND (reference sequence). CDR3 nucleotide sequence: TGTGCCCTCCGACTGGCGGCTAACCAAGAGACCCAGTACTTC. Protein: CALRLAANQETQYF.

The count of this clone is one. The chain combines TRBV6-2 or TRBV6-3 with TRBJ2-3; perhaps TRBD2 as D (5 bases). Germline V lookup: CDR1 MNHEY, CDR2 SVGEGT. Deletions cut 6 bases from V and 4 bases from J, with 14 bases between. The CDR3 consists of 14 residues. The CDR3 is CASSPLSGADTQYF. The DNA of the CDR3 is TGTGCCAGCAGCCCCCTGTCCGGGGCAGATACGCAGTATTTT.

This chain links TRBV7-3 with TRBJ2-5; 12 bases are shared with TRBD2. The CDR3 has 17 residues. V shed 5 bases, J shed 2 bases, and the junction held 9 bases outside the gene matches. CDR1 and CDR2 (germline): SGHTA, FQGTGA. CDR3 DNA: TGTGCCAGCAGCCCCGTACCTAGCGGGGGGGGGCAAGAGACCCAGTACTTC. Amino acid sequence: CASSPVPSGGGQETQYF.

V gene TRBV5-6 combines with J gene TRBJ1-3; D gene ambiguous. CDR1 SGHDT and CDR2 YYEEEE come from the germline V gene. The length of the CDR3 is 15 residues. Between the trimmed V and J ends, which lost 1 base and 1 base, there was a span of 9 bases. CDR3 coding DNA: TGTGCCAGCAGCTTGATTGTAGAATCTGGAAACACCATATATTTT. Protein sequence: CASSLIVESGNTIYF.

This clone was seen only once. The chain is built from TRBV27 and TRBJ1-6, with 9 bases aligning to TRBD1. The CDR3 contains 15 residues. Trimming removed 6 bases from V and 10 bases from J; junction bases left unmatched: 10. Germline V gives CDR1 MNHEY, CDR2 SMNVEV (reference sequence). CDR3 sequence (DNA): TGTGCCAGCAGACCGGACAGGGGAGTGAGATCACCCCTCCACTTT. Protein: CASRPDRGVRSPLHF.

CDR3 in DNA: TGTGCCAGCAGCTTAAGAGACGGGGCTGAAGCTTTCTTT. Translation gives CASSLRDGAEAFF. This chain joins TRBV7-9 and TRBJ1-1; D uncertain. CDR3 length: 13 amino acids. Germline V lookup: CDR1 SEHNR, CDR2 FQNEAQ (reference sequence). V was trimmed by 2 bases and J by 6 bases, leaving 10 bases between them.

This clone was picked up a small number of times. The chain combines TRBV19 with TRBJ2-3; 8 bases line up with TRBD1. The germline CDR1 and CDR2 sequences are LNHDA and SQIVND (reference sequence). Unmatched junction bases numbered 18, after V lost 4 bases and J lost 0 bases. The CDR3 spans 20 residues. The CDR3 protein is CASSRRGPGGSMSSTDTQYF. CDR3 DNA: TGTGCCAGTAGTAGAAGGGGCCCAGGGGGCTCAATGTCTAGCACAGATACGCAGTATTTT.

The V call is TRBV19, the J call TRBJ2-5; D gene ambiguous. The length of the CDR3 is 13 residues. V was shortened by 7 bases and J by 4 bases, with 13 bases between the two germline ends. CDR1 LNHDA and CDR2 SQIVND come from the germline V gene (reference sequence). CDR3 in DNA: TGTGCCAGTATCGGTGGAGTACCAGAGACCCAGTACTTC. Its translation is CASIGGVPETQYF.

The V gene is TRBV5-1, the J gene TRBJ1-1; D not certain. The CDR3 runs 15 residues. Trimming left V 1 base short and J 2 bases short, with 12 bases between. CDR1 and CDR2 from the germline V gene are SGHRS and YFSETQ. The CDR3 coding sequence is TGCGCCAGCAGCTTGCAGTCCGGGATTAACACTGAAGCTTTCTTT. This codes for CASSLQSGINTEAFF.

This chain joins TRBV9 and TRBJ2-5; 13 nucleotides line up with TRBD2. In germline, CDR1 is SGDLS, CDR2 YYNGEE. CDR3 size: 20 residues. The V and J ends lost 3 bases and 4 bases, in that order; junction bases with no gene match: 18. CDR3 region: CASSATTSGGRIGTRETQYF. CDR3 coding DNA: TGTGCCAGCAGCGCCACGACTAGCGGGGGGCGTATTGGAACACGAGAGACCCAGTACTTC.

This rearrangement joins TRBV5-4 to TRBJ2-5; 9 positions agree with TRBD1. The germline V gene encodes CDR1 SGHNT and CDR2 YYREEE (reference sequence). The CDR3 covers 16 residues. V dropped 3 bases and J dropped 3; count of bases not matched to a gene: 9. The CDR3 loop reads CASSWGARTGEETQYF. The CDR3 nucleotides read TGTGCCAGCAGCTGGGGGGCACGGACAGGGGAAGAGACCCAGTACTTC. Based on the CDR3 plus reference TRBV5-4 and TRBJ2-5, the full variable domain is ETGVTQSPTHLIKTRGQQVTLRCSSQSGHNTVSWYQQALGQGPQFIFQYYREEENGRGNFPPRFSGLQFPNYSSELNVNALELDDSALYLCASSWGARTGEETQYFGPGTRLLVL.

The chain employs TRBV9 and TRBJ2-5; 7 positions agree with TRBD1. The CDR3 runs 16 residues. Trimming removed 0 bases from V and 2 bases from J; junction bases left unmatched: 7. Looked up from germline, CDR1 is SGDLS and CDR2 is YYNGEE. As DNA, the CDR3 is TGTGCCAGCAGCGTAGGGACAGGCCGGGAACAAGAGACCCAGTACTTC. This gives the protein CASSVGTGREQETQYF.

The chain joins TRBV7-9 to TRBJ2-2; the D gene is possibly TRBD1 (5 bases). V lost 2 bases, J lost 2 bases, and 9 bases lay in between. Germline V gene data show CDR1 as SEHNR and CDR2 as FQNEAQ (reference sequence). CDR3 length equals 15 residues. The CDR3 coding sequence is TGTGCCAGCAGCTTATATCAGGGTAACACCGGGGAGCTGTTTTTT. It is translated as CASSLYQGNTGELFF.

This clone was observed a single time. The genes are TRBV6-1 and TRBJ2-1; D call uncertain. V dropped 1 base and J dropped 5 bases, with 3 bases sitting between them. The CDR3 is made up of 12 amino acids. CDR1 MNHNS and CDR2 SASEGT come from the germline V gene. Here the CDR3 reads CASSEVDNEQFF. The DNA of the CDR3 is TGTGCCAGCAGTGAAGTAGACAATGAGCAGTTCTTC.

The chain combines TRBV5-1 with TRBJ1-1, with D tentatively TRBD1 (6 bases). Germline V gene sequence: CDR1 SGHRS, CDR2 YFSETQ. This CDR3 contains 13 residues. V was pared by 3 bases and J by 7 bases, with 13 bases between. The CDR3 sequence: CASSSGQRLEAFF. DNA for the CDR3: TGCGCCAGCAGCTCCGGACAGCGCCTTGAAGCTTTCTTT.